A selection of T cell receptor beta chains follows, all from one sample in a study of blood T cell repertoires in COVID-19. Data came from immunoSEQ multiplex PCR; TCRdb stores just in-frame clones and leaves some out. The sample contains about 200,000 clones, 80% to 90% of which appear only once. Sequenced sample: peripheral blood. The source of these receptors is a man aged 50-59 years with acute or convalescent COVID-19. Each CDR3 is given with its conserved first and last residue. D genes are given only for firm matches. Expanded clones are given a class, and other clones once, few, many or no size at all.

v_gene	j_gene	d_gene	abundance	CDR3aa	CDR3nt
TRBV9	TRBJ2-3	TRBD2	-	CASSVVGSGGPSDTQYF	TGTGCCAGCAGCGTAGTCGGTAGCGGGGGGCCATCAGATACGCAGTATTTT
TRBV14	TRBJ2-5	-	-	CASSPWTAQETQYF	TGTGCCAGCAGCCCCTGGACAGCCCAAGAGACCCAGTACTTC
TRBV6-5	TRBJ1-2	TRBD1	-	CASGKDRSTYGYTF	TGTGCCAGCGGAAAGGACAGGTCCACCTATGGCTACACCTTC
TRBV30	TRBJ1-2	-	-	CAWSVRGRDYGYTF	TGTGCCTGGAGTGTGCGAGGCCGGGACTATGGCTACACCTTC
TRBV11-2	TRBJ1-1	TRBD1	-	CASSFLPRQGPNTEAFF	TGTGCCAGCAGCTTCTTACCTCGACAGGGACCGAACACTGAAGCTTTCTTT
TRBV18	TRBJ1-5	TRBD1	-	CASSPTGDSNQPQHF	TGTGCCAGCTCACCTACAGGGGATAGCAATCAGCCCCAGCATTTT
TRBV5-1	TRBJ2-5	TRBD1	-	CASSATGTGKETQYF	TGCGCCAGCAGCGCGACCGGGACAGGGAAAGAGACCCAGTACTTC
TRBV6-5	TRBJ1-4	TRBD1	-	CASSWGTTGGNEKLFF	TGTGCCAGCAGTTGGGGGACGACAGGGGGTAATGAAAAACTGTTTTTT
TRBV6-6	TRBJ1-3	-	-	CASSYSAPGNTIYF	TGTGCCAGCAGTTACTCGGCTCCTGGAAACACCATATATTTT
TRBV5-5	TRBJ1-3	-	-	CASSLERGYSGNTIYF	TGTGCCAGCAGCTTGGAGCGGGGGTACAGTGGAAACACCATATATTTT
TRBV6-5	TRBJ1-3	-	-	CASSYSRGSGNTIYF	TGTGCCAGCAGTTACTCACGAGGCTCAGGAAACACCATATATTTT
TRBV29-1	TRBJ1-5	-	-	CSVVGGSNQPQHF	TGCAGCGTTGTGGGGGGAAGCAATCAGCCCCAGCATTTT
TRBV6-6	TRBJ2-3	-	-	CASNPSGGRKNTQYF	TGTGCCAGCAACCCTTCCGGGGGAAGGAAGAATACGCAGTATTTT
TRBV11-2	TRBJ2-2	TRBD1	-	CASSLGDLWGQGSSGELFF	TGTGCCAGCAGCTTGGGTGACCTGTGGGGACAGGGTAGCTCCGGGGAGCTGTTTTTT
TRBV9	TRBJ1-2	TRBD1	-	CASSVDGQGPHTF	TGTGCCAGCAGCGTGGACGGACAGGGCCCCCACACCTTC
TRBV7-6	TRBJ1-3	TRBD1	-	CASSLGTGVGKSGNTIYF	TGTGCCAGCAGCTTAGGGACAGGGGTCGGGAAATCTGGAAACACCATATATTTT
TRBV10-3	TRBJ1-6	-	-	CAISEPVEASPLHF	TGTGCCATCAGTGAGCCAGTTGAGGCCTCACCCCTCCACTTT
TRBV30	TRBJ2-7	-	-	CAWSPREPSSYEQYF	TGTGCCTGGAGCCCCCGGGAGCCCAGCTCCTACGAGCAGTACTTC
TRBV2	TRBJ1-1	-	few	CASSEKGFGLGEAFF	TGTGCCAGCAGTGAAAAGGGGTTTGGGCTAGGGGAAGCTTTCTTT
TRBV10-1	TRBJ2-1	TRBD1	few	CASGQGSSYNEQFF	TGCGCCAGTGGACAGGGTAGCTCCTACAATGAGCAGTTCTTC